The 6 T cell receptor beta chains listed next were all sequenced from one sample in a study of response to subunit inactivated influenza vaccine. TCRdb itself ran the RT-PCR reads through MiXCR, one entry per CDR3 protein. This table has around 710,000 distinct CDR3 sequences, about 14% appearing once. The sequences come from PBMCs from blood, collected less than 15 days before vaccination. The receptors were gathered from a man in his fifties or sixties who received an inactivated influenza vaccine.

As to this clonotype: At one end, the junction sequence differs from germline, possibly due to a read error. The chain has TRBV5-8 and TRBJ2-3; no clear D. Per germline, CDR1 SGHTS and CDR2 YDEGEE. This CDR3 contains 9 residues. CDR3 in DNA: TGTGCCAGCAGCCCGTACTCGGATTTT. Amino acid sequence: CASSPYSDF. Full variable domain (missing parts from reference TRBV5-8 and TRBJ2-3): EAGVTQSPTHLIKTRGQQATLRCSPISGHTSVYWYQQALGLGLQFLLWYDEGEERNRGNFPPRFSGRQFPNYSSELNVNALELEDSALYLCASSPYSDFGPGTRLTVL.

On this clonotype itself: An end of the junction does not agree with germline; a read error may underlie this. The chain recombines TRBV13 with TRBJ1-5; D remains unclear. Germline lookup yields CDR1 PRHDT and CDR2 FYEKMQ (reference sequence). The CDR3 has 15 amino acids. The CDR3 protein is CARSLGPPPNQPQHF. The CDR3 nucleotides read TGTGCCAGGAGCTTAGGACCTCCTCCTAATCAGCCCCAGCATTTT.

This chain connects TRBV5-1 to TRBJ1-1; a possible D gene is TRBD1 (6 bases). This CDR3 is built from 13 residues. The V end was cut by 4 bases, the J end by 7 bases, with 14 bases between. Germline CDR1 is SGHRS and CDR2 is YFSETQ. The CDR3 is CASSLQGFGEAFF. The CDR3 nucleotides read TGCGCCAGCAGCCTACAGGGATTCGGTGAAGCTTTCTTT.

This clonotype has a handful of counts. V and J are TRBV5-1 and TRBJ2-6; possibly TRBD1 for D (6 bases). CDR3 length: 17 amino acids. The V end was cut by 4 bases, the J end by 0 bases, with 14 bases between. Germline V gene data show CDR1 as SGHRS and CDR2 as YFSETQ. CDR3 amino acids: CASSNAPRGSGANVLTF. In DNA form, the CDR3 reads TGCGCCAGCAGCAACGCCCCCAGGGGCTCTGGGGCCAACGTCCTGACTTTC.

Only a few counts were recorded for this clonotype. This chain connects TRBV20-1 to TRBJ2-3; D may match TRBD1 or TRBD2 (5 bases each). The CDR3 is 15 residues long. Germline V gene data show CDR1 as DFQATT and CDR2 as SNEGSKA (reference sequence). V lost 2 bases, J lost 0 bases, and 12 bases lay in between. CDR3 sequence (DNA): TGCAGTGCTAGACCTCCCGGGACCAGCACAGATACGCAGTATTTT. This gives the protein CSARPPGTSTDTQYF.

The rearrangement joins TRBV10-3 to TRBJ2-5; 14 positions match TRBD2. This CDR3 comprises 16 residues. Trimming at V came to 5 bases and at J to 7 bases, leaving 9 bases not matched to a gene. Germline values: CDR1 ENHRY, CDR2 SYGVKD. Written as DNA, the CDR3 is TGTGCCATCAGTACGACTAGCGGGAGGGCCGATGGGACCCAGTACTTC. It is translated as CAISTTSGRADGTQYF.